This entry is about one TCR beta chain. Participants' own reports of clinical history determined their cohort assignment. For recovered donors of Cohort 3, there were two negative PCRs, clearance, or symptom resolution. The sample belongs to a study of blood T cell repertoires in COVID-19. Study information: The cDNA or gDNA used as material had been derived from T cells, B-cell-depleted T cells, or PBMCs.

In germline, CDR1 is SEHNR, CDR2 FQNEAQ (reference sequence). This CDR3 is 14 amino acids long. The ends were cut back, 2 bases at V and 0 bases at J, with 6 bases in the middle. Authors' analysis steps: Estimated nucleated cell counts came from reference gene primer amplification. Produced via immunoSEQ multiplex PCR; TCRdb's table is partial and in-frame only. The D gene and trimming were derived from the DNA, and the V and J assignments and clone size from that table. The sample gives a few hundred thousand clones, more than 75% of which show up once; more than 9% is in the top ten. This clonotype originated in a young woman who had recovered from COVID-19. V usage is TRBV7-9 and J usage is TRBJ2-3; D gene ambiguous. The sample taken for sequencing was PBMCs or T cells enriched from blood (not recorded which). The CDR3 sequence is CASSLTQSTDTQYF. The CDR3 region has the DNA TGTGCCAGCAGCTTAACACAAAGCACAGATACGCAGTATTTT.